The 9 T cell receptor beta chains listed next were all sequenced from one sample in a study of cytomegalovirus exposure and HLA in healthy donors. The PCR used 60 Vbeta and 13 Jbeta primers. Only in-frame clones appear in the TCRdb table, and some are missing; sequencing was by immunoSEQ multiplex PCR. This sample lists tens of thousands of clones; its ten largest clones have approximately 15%. The sequenced material came from PBMCs. All receptors come from a man aged 45-60 years in good health and CMV-seropositive.

This chain connects TRBV5-1 to TRBJ1-1, with D possibly matching TRBD1 (5 bases). The CDR3 sequence is 13 residues long. With 2 bases removed from V and 7 bases from J, the gap between germline ends came to 12 bases. Germline CDR1 SGHRS, CDR2 YFSETQ. The CDR3 is CASSFGQSFEAFF. The CDR3 coding sequence is TGCGCCAGCAGCTTTGGACAAAGTTTTGAAGCTTTCTTT.

The genes are TRBV4-1 and TRBJ1-1, with D tentatively TRBD1 (5 bases). The germline gives CDR1 MGHRA, CDR2 YSYEKL. Trimming took 4 bases from V and 3 from J, leaving 21 bases between them. The CDR3 length is 17 residues. The CDR3 DNA reads TGCGCCAGCAGCCCCTCTTTCGGCAGGGAGGTTGACACTGAAGCTTTCTTT. Encoded protein: CASSPSFGREVDTEAFF.

V is TRBV5-8 and J is TRBJ2-1, with D perhaps TRBD2 (6 bases). Germline V CDR1 and CDR2: SGHTS, YDEGEE. Between the trimmed V and J ends, which lost 1 base and 5 bases, there was a span of 10 bases. This CDR3 has 14 residues. The CDR3 is CASSLWSGHNEQFF. The DNA for the CDR3 is TGTGCCAGCAGCTTGTGGAGCGGGCACAATGAGCAGTTCTTC.

This sequence joins TRBV14 and TRBJ2-1; D remains ambiguous. CDR3 length: 13 amino acids. Germline-derived CDR1 and CDR2 are SGHDN and FVKESK. With 1 base removed from V and 5 bases from J, the gap between germline ends came to 6 bases. CDR3 nucleotides: TGTGCCAGCAGCCAAGGAACGGACAATGAGCAGTTCTTC. Amino acids: CASSQGTDNEQFF.

The chain uses TRBV11-2 and TRBJ2-7, with TRBD1 identical over 10 bases. Germline V lookup: CDR1 SGHAT, CDR2 FQNNGV. Germline trimming cut 2 bases from V and 5 bases from J; bases unmatched to any gene: 6. The CDR3 extends over 15 amino acids. The CDR3 here is CASSLSGTGANEQYF. In DNA, the CDR3 is TGTGCCAGCAGCTTATCCGGGACAGGGGCCAACGAGCAGTACTTC.

The chain links TRBV10-3 to TRBJ2-5; tentative D call: TRBD2 (6 bases). Per the germline V gene, CDR1 is ENHRY and CDR2 is SYGVKD. The CDR3 loop spans 12 amino acids. Trimming took 4 bases from V and 3 from J, leaving 6 bases between them. Here the CDR3 DNA reads TGTGCCATCAGTGGGGGGGAAGAGACCCAGTACTTC. Translation: CAISGGEETQYF.

The V and J genes are TRBV7-2 and TRBJ2-3, with 10 nucleotides matching TRBD2. With V trimmed by 0 bases and J by 6 bases, 9 bases remained unmatched. This CDR3 comprises 17 residues. Per germline, CDR1 SGHTA and CDR2 FQGNSA. The CDR3 region has the DNA TGTGCCAGCAGCTTAGCTCCAAGCGGGAGGGCCGAGGATACGCAGTATTTT. Its protein product is CASSLAPSGRAEDTQYF. The variable domain in full, completed from reference TRBV7-2 and TRBJ2-3, reads GAGVSQSPSNKVTEKGKDVELRCDPISGHTALYWYRQSLGQGLEFLIYFQGNSAPDKSGLPSDRFSAERTGGSVSTLTIQRTQQEDSAVYLCASSLAPSGRAEDTQYFGPGTRLTVL.

The chain uses TRBV6-1 and TRBJ1-2; the D gene is possibly TRBD1 (6 bases). CDR1 and CDR2 from the germline V gene are MNHNS and SASEGT. This CDR3 contains 12 residues. The V and J ends lost 4 bases and 4 bases respectively, with 7 bases between them. CDR3 region: CASSVTGYGYTF. Written as DNA, the CDR3 is TGTGCCAGCAGTGTGACAGGCTATGGCTACACCTTC.

The V gene is TRBV19, the J gene TRBJ2-3; D is perhaps TRBD2 (6 bases). Trimming removed 6 bases at V and 0 bases at J, with 13 bases between. Germline V gene sequence: CDR1 LNHDA, CDR2 SQIVND (reference sequence). CDR3 length: 15 amino acids. The CDR3 DNA reads TGTGCCAGTAGGGAGGAGGGAGTTAGCACAGATACGCAGTATTTT. As protein: CASREEGVSTDTQYF.